The TCR beta chain described here comes from a study of beta chain features in type 1 diabetes. The investigators reverse transcribed all of the isolated RNA, so they sequenced expressed TCRB transcripts. Profiling relied on immunoSEQ multiplex PCR, and the TCRdb table lists in-frame clones only, not all of them. Of 310,000 or so clones in the sample, 9.5% to 11% are singletons; the top ten hold around 0.015%. CDR1 is SGHTA and CDR2 is FQGNSA in the germline V gene. CDR3 length: 15 amino acids. V lost 3 bases, J lost 7 bases, and 7 bases stayed unmatched. Study conclusions and caveats: Diminished insertions and augmented deletions at VDJ junctions characterized type 1 diabetes patients. Healthy donors had naive, central memory and Treg TCRB repertoires that appeared less similar than those seen among patients. Across all four CD4+ subsets, people with type 1 diabetes showed modestly shorter TCRB CDR3s.

In regard to this clone: Its target is not known.

What was sequenced was naive CD4+ T cells from blood. The chain is built from TRBV7-2 and TRBJ2-1, with TRBD1 matching 9 bases. The TCR originated in a young woman in good health. CDR3 sequence: CASSFGDRERNEQFF. CDR3 DNA sequence: TGTGCCAGCAGCTTCGGGGACAGGGAAAGGAATGAGCAGTTCTTC. The whole variable domain, filled in from reference TRBV7-2 and TRBJ2-1, reads GAGVSQSPSNKVTEKGKDVELRCDPISGHTALYWYRQSLGQGLEFLIYFQGNSAPDKSGLPSDRFSAERTGGSVSTLTIQRTQQEDSAVYLCASSFGDRERNEQFFGPGTRLTVL.